This T cell receptor (beta chain) was identified in a study of blood T cell repertoires in COVID-19. Study details: COVID-19 samples collected from the United States, Italy and Spain covered acute and convalescent phases. In each case, the material was cDNA or gDNA derived from T cells, B-cell-depleted T cells, or PBMCs.

As processed by the authors: Estimation of nucleated cell counts relied on the amplification of reference gene primers. The method was immunoSEQ multiplex PCR; TCRdb's version includes in-frame clones alone and lacks a portion of them. The D gene and trimming were derived from the DNA, and the V and J assignments and clone size from that table. Found here are 69,000 or so clones, almost 90% of them singletons; the top ten hold 5.3%. V lost 1 base, J lost 4 bases, and 8 bases stayed unmatched. The length of the CDR3 is 17 residues. CDR1 and CDR2 from the germline V gene are SGHAT and FQNNGV. This TCR derives from a man aged 50 or older with acute or convalescent COVID-19. Sample: peripheral blood. The chain carries TRBV11-2 and TRBJ2-3; 10 nucleotides agree with TRBD2. CDR3 nucleotide sequence: TGTGCCAGCAGCTTAGTGGCTAGCGGGAGTGGATCAGATACGCAGTATTTT. Translating it yields CASSLVASGSGSDTQYF.